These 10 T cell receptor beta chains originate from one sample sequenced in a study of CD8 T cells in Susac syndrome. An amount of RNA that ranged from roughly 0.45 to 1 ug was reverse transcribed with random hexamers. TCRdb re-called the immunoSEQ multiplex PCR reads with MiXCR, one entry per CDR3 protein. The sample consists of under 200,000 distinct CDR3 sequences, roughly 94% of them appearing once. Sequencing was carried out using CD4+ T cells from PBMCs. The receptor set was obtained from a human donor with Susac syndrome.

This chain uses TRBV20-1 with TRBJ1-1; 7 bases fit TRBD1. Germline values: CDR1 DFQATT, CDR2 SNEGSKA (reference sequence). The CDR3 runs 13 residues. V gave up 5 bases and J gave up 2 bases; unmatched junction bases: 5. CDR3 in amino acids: CSALGQVNTEAFF. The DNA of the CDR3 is TGCAGTGCTTTAGGACAGGTCAACACTGAAGCTTTCTTT.

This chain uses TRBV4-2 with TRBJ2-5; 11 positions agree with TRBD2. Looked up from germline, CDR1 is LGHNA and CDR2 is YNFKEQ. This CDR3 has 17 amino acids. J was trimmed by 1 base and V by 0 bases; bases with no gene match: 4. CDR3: CASSQDPSGGSQETQYF. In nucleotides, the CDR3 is TGTGCCAGCAGCCAAGATCCTAGCGGGGGGAGCCAAGAGACCCAGTACTTC.

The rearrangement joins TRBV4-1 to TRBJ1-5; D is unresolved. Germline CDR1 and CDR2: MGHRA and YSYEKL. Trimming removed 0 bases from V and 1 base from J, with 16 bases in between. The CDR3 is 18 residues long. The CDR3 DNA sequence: TGCGCCAGCAGCCAAGAGGGCCATCGATCGACCAGCAATCAGCCCCAGCATTTT. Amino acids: CASSQEGHRSTSNQPQHF.

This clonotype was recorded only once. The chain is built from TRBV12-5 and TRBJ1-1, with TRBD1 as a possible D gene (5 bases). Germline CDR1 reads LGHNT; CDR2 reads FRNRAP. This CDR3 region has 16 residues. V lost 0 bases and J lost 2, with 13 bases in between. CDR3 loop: CASGLVRWGVNTEAFF. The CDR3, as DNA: TGTGCTAGTGGTTTGGTACGATGGGGCGTAAACACTGAAGCTTTCTTT.

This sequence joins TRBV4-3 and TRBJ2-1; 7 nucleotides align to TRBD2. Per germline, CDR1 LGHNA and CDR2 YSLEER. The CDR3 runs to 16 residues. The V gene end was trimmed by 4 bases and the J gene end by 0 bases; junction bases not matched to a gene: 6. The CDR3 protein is CASSLSGTRSYNEQFF. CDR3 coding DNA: TGCGCCAGCAGCCTGAGCGGGACTCGCTCCTACAATGAGCAGTTCTTC.

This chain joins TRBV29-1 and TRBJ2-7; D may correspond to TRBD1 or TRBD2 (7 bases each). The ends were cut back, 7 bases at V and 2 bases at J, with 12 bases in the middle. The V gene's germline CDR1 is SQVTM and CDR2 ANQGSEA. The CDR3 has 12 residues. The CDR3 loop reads CSAQGGTYEQYF. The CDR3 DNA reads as TGCAGCGCTCAGGGGGGGACCTACGAGCAGTACTTC.

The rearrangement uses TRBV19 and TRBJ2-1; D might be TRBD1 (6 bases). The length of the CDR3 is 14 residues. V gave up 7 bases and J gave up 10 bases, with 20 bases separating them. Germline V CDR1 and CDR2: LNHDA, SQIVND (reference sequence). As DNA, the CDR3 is TGTGCCAGTATCGAATCAGGGGTCTCAGGAGAGCAGTTCTTC. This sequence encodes CASIESGVSGEQFF.

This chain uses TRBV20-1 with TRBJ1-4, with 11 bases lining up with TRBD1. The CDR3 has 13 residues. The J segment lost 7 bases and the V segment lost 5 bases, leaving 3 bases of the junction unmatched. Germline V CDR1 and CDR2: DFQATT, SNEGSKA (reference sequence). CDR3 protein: CSAAGTGGEKLFF. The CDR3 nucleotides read TGCAGTGCTGCCGGGACAGGGGGTGAAAAACTGTTTTTT.

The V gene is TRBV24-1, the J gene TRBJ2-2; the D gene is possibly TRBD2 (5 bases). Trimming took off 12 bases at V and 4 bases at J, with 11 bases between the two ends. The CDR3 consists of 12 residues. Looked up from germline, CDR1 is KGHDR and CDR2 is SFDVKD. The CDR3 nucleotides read TGTGCCTCGGGGAGCCGCACCGGGGAGCTGTTTTTT. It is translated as CASGSRTGELFF.

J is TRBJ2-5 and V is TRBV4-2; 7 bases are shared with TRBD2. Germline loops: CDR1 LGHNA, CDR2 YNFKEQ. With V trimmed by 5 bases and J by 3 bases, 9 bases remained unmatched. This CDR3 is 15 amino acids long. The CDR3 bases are TGTGCCAGCAGCTACCGACTAGCAGGGAAAGAGACCCAGTACTTC. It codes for CASSYRLAGKETQYF.